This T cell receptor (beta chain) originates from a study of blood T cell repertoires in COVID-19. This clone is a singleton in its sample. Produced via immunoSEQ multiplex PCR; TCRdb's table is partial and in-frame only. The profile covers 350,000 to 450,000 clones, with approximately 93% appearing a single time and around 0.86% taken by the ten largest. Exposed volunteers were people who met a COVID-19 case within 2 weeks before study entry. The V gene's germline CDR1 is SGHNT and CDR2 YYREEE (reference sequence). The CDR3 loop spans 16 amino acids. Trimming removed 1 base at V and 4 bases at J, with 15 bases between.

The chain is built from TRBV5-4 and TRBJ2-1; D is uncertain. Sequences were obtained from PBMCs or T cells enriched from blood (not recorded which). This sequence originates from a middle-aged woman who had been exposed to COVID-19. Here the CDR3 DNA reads TGTGCCAGCAGCTTGTCCCAGCGAGTCAGATACAATGAGCAGTTCTTC. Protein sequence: CASSLSQRVRYNEQFF.